This is a list of T cell receptor beta chains from one sample in a study of shared clonotypes between healthy human individuals. Some clones are missing from TCRdb's copy, which holds only in-frame ones; the method was immunoSEQ multiplex PCR. This sample has millions of clones; about 95% occur once, and the top ten carry 0.85% to 1.3%. The sequenced sample consisted of naive CD8+ T cells sorted from blood. The receptors shown here come from a man younger than 30 in good health. CDR3s include the opening cysteine and the closing phenylalanine or tryptophan. A D gene is named only where the DNA matches it firmly. Not every row has a clone size; where given, it reads once, few, many or a size class.

clone_size	v_call	j_call	d_call	cdr3_nt	cdr3_aa
.	TRBV4-2	TRBJ2-7	.	TGTGCCAGCAGCCCTTTAGGAAGCTCCTACGAGCAGTACTTC	CASSPLGSSYEQYF
.	TRBV6-6	TRBJ1-2	TRBD1	TGTGCCAGCATCCGGGACAGGGGGTATGGCTACACCTTC	CASIRDRGYGYTF
.	TRBV6-5	TRBJ1-2	.	TGTGCCAGCAGTTACAACAGCTATGGCTACACCTTC	CASSYNSYGYTF
.	TRBV19	TRBJ2-2	TRBD2	TGTGCCAGTAGTATAAATACCTTATCTCTTCTAGCGGGAGGTCAGGCCGGGGAGCTGTTTTTT	CASSINTLSLLAGGQAGELFF
.	TRBV6-1	TRBJ2-2	TRBD1	TGTGCCAGCAGTGGACGGACAGGGGGCTCCACCGGGGAGCTGTTTTTT	CASSGRTGGSTGELFF
.	TRBV6-1	TRBJ1-5	.	TGTGCCAGCAGTTTCGGGAAAACTAACAATCAGCCCCAGCATTTT	CASSFGKTNNQPQHF
.	TRBV13	TRBJ1-5	TRBD1	TGTGCCAGCAGTTTAGGGGGCCATCCCAATCAGCCCCAGCATTTT	CASSLGGHPNQPQHF
.	TRBV10-3	TRBJ1-1	.	TGTGCCATCAGTGAACCGGGGTGGGGCACTGAAGCTTTCTTT	CAISEPGWGTEAFF
.	TRBV5-4	TRBJ2-3	TRBD2	TGTGCCAGCAGCTCTCCGGGACTACCCATCACAGATACGCAGTATTTT	CASSSPGLPITDTQYF
once	TRBV5-4	TRBJ2-7	.	TGTGCCAGCAGCTTTCGAGGGAGCTCCTACGAGCAGTACTTC	CASSFRGSSYEQYF
.	TRBV11-2	TRBJ2-7	TRBD2	TGTGCCAGCAGCCTCGGGGAGGGCCCCTACGAGCAGTACTTC	CASSLGEGPYEQYF
once	TRBV28	TRBJ2-2	TRBD1	TGTGCCAGCAGAGCGCCGGGACAGGGGGACACCGGGGAGCTGTTTTTT	CASRAPGQGDTGELFF
.	TRBV4-1	TRBJ2-1	.	TGCGCCAGCAGCCAAGAAAGCGGGGGACAGAATGAGCAGTTCTTC	CASSQESGGQNEQFF
once	TRBV20-1	TRBJ2-7	.	TGCAGTGCTAGAGCCGGATACGAGCAGTACTTC	CSARAGYEQYF
.	TRBV4-1	TRBJ2-7	TRBD1	TGCGCCAGCAGCCAAGCCTACTGGACAGGGGGCTCCTACGAGCAGTACTTC	CASSQAYWTGGSYEQYF
.	TRBV5-4	TRBJ1-2	.	TGTGCCAGCAGAGACGACATGGGAGGGCTCTCCTATGGCTACACCTTC	CASRDDMGGLSYGYTF
.	TRBV9	TRBJ2-1	TRBD2	TGTGCCAGCAGCGTAGACAAGCGGGGGAGCTCCTACAATGAGCAGTTCTTC	CASSVDKRGSSYNEQFF
.	TRBV13	TRBJ2-2	.	TGTGCCAGCAGCCACACTGACGACGGGGAGCTGTTTTTT	CASSHTDDGELFF
.	TRBV9	TRBJ2-2	.	TGTGCCAGCAGCGTAGTAGAAGGGGAGCTGTTTTTT	CASSVVEGELFF
.	TRBV6-1	TRBJ2-5	.	TGTGCCAGCAGTGCCGCACCTGGAGAATTGTTATCGGAGACCCAGTACTTC	CASSAAPGELLSETQYF
once	TRBV19	TRBJ1-1	.	TGTGCCAGTAGTCCGGACCTCGAGGGTGAAGCTTTCTTT	CASSPDLEGEAFF
.	TRBV2	TRBJ2-3	.	TGTGCCAGCAGTGAAGTGGGTAGCCCCGATACGCAGTATTTT	CASSEVGSPDTQYF
.	TRBV27	TRBJ1-5	TRBD1	TGTGCCAGCAGTATCCTGGACAGGGATGATCAGCCCCAGCATTTT	CASSILDRDDQPQHF
.	TRBV4-1	TRBJ1-2	TRBD1	TGCGCCAGCAGCCAAGGACCTACAGGGGACTATGGCTACACCTTC	CASSQGPTGDYGYTF
.	TRBV18	TRBJ2-1	TRBD2	TGTGCCAGCTCACCACCGGAGCGGGGGGACCACAATGAGCAGTTCTTC	CASSPPERGDHNEQFF
.	TRBV27	TRBJ1-4	.	TGTGCCAGCGGCACAGGTTATGAAAAACTGTTTTTT	CASGTGYEKLFF
.	TRBV7-9	TRBJ2-5	.	TGTGCCAGCAGCATAAAAGAGACCCAGTACTTC	CASSIKETQYF
.	TRBV6-5	TRBJ2-5	.	TGTGCCAGCAGCCCAGACGAGTGGAGAACCCAGTACTTC	CASSPDEWRTQYF
.	TRBV6-6	TRBJ1-5	.	TGTGCCAGCACGCCCGATAGCAATCAGCCCCAGCATTTT	CASTPDSNQPQHF
.	TRBV15	TRBJ2-1	.	TGTGCCACCAGCCCCCTCCTAGCGTCCTACAATGAGCAGTTCTTC	CATSPLLASYNEQFF
.	TRBV30	TRBJ2-3	.	TGTGCCTGGAGGATTTCTTATGGGGGGCTCACAGATACGCAGTATTTT	CAWRISYGGLTDTQYF
.	TRBV27	TRBJ2-7	.	TGTGCCAGCAGTTCGTGGGACAATGCCTACGAGCAGTACTTC	CASSSWDNAYEQYF
.	TRBV4-3	TRBJ2-3	TRBD2	TGCGCCAGCAGCCGCTCTCCGGGAGGGCCTAAAGATACGCAGTATTTT	CASSRSPGGPKDTQYF
.	TRBV6-5	TRBJ2-7	.	TGTGCCAGCAGTTACCGAGGGCTACCTGTAACCTACGAGCAGTACTTC	CASSYRGLPVTYEQYF
.	TRBV6-1	TRBJ1-5	.	TGTGCCAGCAGTCCAATGACAGGCAGTCAGCCCCAGCATTTT	CASSPMTGSQPQHF
.	TRBV4-3	TRBJ2-1	.	TGCGCCAGCAGCCAAGAACCCCCCCCGAATGAGCAGTTCTTC	CASSQEPPPNEQFF
.	TRBV27	TRBJ2-2	TRBD1	TGTGCCAGCGCCCGGGACAGGATATACACCGGGGAGCTGTTTTTT	CASARDRIYTGELFF
.	TRBV2	TRBJ1-3	TRBD1	TGTGCCAGCAAGGGGACAGCTCCCTCTGGAAACACCATATATTTT	CASKGTAPSGNTIYF
.	TRBV9	TRBJ2-4	.	TGTGCCAGCAGCGTAGCGGGAGCAGATACTAACATTCAGTACTTC	CASSVAGADTNIQYF
once	TRBV4-3	TRBJ2-2	.	TGCGCCAGCAGCCAAGAACACTCGAACACCGGGGAGCTGTTTTTT	CASSQEHSNTGELFF
.	TRBV2	TRBJ2-3	TRBD2	TGTGCCAGTGAAGGGACTAGCGGGGCGAAGAATACGCAGTATTTT	CASEGTSGAKNTQYF
.	TRBV6-5	TRBJ2-5	.	TGTGCCAGCAGTCCCGGGGGGCCAGAGACCCAGTACTTC	CASSPGGPETQYF
.	TRBV6-1	TRBJ2-1	TRBD2	TGTGCCAGCAGTGAACCGTCTAGCGGGGGTCATGAGCAGTTCTTC	CASSEPSSGGHEQFF
.	TRBV6-1	TRBJ1-6	.	TGTGCCAGCAGTGAGGAGGGAGTCTATAATTCACCCCTCCACTTT	CASSEEGVYNSPLHF
.	TRBV11-2	TRBJ2-1	.	TGTGCCAGCAGCTTGCTGATCGGGGGCTCCAATGAGCAGTTCTTC	CASSLLIGGSNEQFF
.	TRBV14	TRBJ1-2	.	TGTGCCAGCAGCCAACTTGAGGGTCTCTCCTATGGCTACACCTTC	CASSQLEGLSYGYTF
.	TRBV13	TRBJ2-5	TRBD2	TGTGCCAGCAGCTCCAGGCGGGGGGTCAGCCGGCTAATTTCCCAAGAGACCCAGTACTTC	CASSSRRGVSRLISQETQYF
.	TRBV4-2	TRBJ2-7	TRBD2	TGTGCCAGCAGCCAAGAAGAGGGACTAGCCCACGAGCAGTACTTC	CASSQEEGLAHEQYF